This T cell receptor beta chain came from a study of shared clonotypes between healthy human individuals. Produced via immunoSEQ multiplex PCR; TCRdb's table is partial and in-frame only. The repertoire holds 1 million to 1.3 million clones, with roughly 74% as singletons. The CDR3 spans 15 residues. The V and J ends lost 4 bases and 4 bases, in that order; junction bases with no gene match: 7. The germline gives CDR1 SGHDT, CDR2 YYEEEE. The rearrangement joins TRBV5-6 to TRBJ1-2; 10 bases agree with TRBD1. The TCR originated in a man between 18 and 35 years old in good health. Some clones in this sample may be carry-over from other donors' samples. The material sequenced was memory CD4+ T cells from PBMCs. Subset here: CD45RA-negative fraction. CDR3 coding DNA: TGTGCCAGCAGCCTGGCCGGGACAGGGGTCTATGGCTACACCTTC. It specifies CASSLAGTGVYGYTF.